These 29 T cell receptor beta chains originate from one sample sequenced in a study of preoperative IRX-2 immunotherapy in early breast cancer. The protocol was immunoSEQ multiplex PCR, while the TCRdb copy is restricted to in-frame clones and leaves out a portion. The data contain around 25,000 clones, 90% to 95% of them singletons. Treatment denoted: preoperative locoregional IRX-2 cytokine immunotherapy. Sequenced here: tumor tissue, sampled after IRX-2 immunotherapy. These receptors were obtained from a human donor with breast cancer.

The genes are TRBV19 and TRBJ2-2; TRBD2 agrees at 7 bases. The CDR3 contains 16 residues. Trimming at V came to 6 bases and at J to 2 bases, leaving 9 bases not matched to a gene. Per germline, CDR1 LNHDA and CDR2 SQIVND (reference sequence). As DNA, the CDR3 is TGTGCCAGTAGGGGGTCTAGCGGTCTTAACACCGGGGAGCTGTTTTTT. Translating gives CASRGSSGLNTGELFF.

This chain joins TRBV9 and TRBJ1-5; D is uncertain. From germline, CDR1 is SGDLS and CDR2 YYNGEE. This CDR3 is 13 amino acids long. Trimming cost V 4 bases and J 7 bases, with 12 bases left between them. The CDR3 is CASSPREGQPQHF. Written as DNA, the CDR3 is TGTGCCAGCAGCCCACGAGAGGGACAGCCCCAGCATTTT.

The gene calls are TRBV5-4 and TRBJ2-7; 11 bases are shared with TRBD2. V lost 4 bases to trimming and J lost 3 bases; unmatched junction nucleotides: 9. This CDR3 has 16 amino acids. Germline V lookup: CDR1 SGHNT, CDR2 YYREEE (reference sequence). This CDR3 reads CASSQGLAGDYYEQYF. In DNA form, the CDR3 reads TGTGCCAGCAGCCAAGGACTAGCGGGCGATTACTACGAGCAGTACTTC.

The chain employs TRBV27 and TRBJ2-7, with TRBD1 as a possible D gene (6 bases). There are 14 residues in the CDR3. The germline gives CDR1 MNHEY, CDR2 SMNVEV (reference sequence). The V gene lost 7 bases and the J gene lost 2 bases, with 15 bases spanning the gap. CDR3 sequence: CASNSQGSPYEQYF. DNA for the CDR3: TGTGCCAGCAACTCTCAGGGGAGCCCCTACGAGCAGTACTTC.

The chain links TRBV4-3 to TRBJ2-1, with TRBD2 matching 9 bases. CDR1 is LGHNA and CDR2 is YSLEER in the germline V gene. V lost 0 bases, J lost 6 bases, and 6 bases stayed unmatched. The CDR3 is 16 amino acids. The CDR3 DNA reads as TGCGCCAGCAGCCAAGATCTCGGCGGGAGGGCCAATGAGCAGTTCTTC. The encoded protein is CASSQDLGGRANEQFF.

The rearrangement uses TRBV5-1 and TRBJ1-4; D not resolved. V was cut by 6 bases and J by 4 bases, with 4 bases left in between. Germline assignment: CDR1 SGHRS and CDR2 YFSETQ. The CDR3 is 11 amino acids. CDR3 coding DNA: TGCGCCAGCAAGGGTAATGAAAAACTGTTTTTT. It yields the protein CASKGNEKLFF.

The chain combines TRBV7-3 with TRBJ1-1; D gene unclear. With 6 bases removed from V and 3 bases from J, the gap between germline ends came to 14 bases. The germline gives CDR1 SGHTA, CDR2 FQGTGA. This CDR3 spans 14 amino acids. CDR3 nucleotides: TGTGCCAGCAGGGGGAGAGGGAGGGACACTGAAGCTTTCTTT. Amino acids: CASRGRGRDTEAFF.

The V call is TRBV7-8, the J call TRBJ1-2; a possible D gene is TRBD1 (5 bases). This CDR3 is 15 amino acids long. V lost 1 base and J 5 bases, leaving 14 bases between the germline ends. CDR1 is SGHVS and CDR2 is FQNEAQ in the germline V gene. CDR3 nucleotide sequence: TGTGCCAGCAGCTTAGGGGGCGCTGGCGCTTATGGCTACACCTTC. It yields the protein CASSLGGAGAYGYTF.

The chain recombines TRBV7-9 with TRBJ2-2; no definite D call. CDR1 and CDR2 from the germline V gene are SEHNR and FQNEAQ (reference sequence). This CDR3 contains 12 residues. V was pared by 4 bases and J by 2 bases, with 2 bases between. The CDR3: CASSYNTGELFF. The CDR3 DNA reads TGTGCCAGCAGCTACAACACCGGGGAGCTGTTTTTT.

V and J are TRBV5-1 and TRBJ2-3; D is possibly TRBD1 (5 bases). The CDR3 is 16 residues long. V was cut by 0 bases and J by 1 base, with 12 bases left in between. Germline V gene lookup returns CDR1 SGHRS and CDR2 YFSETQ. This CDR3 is CASSLESLGGTDTQYF. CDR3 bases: TGCGCCAGCAGCTTGGAATCTTTAGGGGGCACAGATACGCAGTATTTT.

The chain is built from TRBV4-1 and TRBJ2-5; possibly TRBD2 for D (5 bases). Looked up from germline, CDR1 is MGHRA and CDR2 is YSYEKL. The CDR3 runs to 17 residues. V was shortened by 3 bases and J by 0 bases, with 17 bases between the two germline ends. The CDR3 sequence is CASSHTPRTGYQETQYF. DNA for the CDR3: TGCGCCAGCAGCCATACACCCCGAACGGGATACCAAGAGACCCAGTACTTC.

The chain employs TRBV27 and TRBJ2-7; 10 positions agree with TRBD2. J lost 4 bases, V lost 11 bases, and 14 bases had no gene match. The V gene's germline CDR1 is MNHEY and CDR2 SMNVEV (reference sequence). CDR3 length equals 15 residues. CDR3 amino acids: CACMRLAGSVYEQYF. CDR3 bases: TGTGCCTGCATGCGACTAGCGGGTTCGGTGTACGAGCAGTACTTC.

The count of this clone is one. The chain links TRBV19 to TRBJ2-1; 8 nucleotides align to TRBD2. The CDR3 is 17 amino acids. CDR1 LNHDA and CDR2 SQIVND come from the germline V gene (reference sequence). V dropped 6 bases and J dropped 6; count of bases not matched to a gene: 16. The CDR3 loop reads CASRKTPGLGRVNEQFF. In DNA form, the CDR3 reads TGTGCCAGTAGAAAGACACCGGGACTAGGGAGGGTCAATGAGCAGTTCTTC. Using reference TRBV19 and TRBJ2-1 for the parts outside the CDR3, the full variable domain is DGGITQSPKYLFRKEGQNVTLSCEQNLNHDAMYWYRQDPGQGLRLIYYSQIVNDFQKGDIAEGYSVSREKKESFPLTVTSAQKNPTAFYLCASRKTPGLGRVNEQFFGPGTRLTVL.

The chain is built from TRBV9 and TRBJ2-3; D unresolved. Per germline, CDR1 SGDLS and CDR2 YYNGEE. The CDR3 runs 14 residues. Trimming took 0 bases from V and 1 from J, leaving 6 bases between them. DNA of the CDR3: TGTGCCAGCAGCGTAGATTTGGGCACAGATACGCAGTATTTT. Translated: CASSVDLGTDTQYF.

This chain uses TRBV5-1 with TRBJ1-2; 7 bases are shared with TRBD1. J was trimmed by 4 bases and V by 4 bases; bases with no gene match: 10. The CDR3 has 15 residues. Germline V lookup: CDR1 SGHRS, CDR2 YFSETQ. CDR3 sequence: CASSLGQVRAYGYTF. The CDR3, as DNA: TGCGCCAGCAGCCTCGGACAGGTGAGAGCCTATGGCTACACCTTC. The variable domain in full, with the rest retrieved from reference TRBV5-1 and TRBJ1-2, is KAGVTQTPRYLIKTRGQQVTLSCSPISGHRSVSWYQQTPGQGLQFLFEYFSETQRNKGNFPGRFSGRQFSNSRSEMNVSTLELGDSALYLCASSLGQVRAYGYTFGSGTRLTVV.

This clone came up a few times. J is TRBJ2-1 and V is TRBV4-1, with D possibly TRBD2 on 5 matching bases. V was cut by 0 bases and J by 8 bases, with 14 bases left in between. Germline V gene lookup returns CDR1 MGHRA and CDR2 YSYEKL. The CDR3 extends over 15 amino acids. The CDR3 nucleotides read TGCGCCAGCAGCCAAGATCGCGGCGTGAGGGATGAGCAGTTCTTC. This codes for CASSQDRGVRDEQFF.

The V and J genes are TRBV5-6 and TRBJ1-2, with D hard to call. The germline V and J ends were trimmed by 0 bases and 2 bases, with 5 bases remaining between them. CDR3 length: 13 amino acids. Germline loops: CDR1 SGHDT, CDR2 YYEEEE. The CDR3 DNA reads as TGTGCCAGCAGCTTGGGCGGGAACTATGGCTACACCTTC. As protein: CASSLGGNYGYTF.

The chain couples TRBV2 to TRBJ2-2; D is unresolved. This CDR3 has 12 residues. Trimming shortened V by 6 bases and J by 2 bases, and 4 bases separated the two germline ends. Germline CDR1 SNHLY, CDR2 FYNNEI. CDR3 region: CASSQNTGELFF. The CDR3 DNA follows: TGTGCCAGCAGCCAAAACACCGGGGAGCTGTTTTTT.

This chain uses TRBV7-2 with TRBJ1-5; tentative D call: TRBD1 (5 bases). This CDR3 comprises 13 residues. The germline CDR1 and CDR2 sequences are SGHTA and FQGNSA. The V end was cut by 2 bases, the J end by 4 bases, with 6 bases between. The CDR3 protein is CASSLRGNQPQHF. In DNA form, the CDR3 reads TGTGCCAGCAGCTTAAGGGGTAATCAGCCCCAGCATTTT. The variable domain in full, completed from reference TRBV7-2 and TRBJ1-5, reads GAGVSQSPSNKVTEKGKDVELRCDPISGHTALYWYRQSLGQGLEFLIYFQGNSAPDKSGLPSDRFSAERTGGSVSTLTIQRTQQEDSAVYLCASSLRGNQPQHFGDGTRLSIL.

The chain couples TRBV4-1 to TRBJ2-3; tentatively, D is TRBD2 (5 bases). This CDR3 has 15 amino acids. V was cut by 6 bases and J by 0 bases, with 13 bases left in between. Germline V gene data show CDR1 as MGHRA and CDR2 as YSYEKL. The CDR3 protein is CASSDRGSSTDTQYF. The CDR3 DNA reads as TGCGCCAGCAGTGACCGAGGGTCTAGCACAGATACGCAGTATTTT.

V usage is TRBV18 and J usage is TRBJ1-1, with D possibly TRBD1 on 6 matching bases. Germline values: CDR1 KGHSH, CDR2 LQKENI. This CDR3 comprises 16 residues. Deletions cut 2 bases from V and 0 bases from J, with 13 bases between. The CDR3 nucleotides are TGTGCCAGCTCACCAAGAGAGGGGGGCTTGAACACTGAAGCTTTCTTT. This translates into CASSPREGGLNTEAFF. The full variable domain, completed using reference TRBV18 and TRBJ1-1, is NAGVMQNPRHLVRRRGQEARLRCSPMKGHSHVYWYRQLPEEGLKFMVYLQKENIIDESGMPKERFSAEFPKEGPSILRIQQVVRGDSAAYFCASSPREGGLNTEAFFGQGTRLTVV.

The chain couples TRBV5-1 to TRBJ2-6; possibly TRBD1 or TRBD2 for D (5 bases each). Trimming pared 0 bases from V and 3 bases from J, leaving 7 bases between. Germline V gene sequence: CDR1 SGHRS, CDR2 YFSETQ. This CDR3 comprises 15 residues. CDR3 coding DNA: TGCGCCAGCAGCTTGGGAGGGGTTGGGGCCAACGTCCTGACTTTC. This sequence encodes CASSLGGVGANVLTF.

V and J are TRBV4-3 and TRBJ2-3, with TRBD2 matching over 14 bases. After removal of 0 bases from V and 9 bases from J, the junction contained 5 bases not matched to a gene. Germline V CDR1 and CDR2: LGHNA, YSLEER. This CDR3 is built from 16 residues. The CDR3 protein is CASSQDWGLAGVTQYF. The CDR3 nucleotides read TGCGCCAGCAGCCAAGATTGGGGACTAGCGGGAGTAACGCAGTATTTT.

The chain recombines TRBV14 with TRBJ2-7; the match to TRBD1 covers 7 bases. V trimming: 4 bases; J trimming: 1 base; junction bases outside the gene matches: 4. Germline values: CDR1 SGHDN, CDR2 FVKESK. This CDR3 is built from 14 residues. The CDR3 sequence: CASSLYRGSYEQYF. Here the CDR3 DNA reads TGTGCCAGCAGCCTATACAGGGGATCCTACGAGCAGTACTTC.

The CDR3 DNA is TGTGCCAGCAGCCAAGATGTGGTGGGACTTTACAATGAGCAGTTCTTC. Its translation is CASSQDVVGLYNEQFF. This rearrangement joins TRBV14 to TRBJ2-1, with D possibly TRBD2 on 6 matching bases. V shed 0 bases and J shed 4 bases, with 13 bases lying between them. Germline CDR1 SGHDN, CDR2 FVKESK. This CDR3 region has 16 residues.

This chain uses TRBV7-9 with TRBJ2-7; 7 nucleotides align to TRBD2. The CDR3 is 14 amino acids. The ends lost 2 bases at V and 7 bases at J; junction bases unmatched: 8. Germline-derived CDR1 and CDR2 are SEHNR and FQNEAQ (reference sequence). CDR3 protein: CASSLRSGTGEQYF. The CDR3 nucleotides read TGTGCCAGCAGCTTAAGGAGCGGGACTGGTGAGCAGTACTTC.

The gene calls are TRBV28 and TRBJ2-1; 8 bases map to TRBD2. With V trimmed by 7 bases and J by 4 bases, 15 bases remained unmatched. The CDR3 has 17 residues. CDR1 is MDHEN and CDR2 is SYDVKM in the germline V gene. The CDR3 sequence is CASTPNFPGGPYNEQFF. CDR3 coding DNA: TGTGCCAGCACCCCAAACTTCCCGGGAGGGCCGTACAATGAGCAGTTCTTC.

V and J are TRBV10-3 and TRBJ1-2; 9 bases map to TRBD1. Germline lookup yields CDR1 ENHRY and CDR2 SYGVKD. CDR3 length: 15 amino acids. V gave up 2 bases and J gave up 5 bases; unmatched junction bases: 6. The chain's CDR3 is CAISEGQGPTYGYTF. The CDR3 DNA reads TGTGCCATCAGTGAGGGACAGGGGCCCACTTATGGCTACACCTTC.

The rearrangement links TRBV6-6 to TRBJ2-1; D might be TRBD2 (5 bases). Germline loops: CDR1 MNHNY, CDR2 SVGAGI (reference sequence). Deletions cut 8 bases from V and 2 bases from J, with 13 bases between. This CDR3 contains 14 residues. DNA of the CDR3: TGTGCCAGCGGGAAACTAGACCCCTACAATGAGCAGTTCTTC. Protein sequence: CASGKLDPYNEQFF.